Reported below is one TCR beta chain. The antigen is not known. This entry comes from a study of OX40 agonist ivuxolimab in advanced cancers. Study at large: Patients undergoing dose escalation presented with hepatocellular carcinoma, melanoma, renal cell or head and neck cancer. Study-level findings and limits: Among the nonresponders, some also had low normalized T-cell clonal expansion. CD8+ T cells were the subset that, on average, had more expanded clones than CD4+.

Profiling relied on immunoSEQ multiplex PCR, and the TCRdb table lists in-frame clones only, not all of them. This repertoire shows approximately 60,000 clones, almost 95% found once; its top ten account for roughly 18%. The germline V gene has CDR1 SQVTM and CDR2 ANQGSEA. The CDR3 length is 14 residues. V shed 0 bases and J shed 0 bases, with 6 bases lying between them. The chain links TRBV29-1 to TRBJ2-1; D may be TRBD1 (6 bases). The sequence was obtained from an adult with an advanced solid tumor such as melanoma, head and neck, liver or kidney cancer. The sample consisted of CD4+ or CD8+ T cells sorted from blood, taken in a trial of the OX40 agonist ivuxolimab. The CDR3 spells CSVEEGGSYNEQFF. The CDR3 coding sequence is TGCAGCGTTGAAGAAGGGGGCTCCTACAATGAGCAGTTCTTC.